A single sample is the source of the 27 T cell receptor beta chains below, sequenced in a study of healthy donors' naive CD4 and CD8 T cells. Each TCR library used 400 to 600 ng of total RNA and a linear amplification protocol. TCRdb itself ran the reads through MiXCR, one entry per CDR3 protein. The table has roughly 200,000 distinct CDR3 sequences, 65% to 75% seen once. The sample comprised naive CD4+ and CD8+ T cells sorted from blood, pooled from several donors. The receptors originated from a pool of human donors in good health; the sample pools cells from several healthy donors.

The chain couples TRBV27 to TRBJ2-3; no clear D gene. The CDR3 contains 14 residues. V was trimmed by 1 base and J by 6 bases, leaving 11 bases between them. In germline, CDR1 is MNHEY, CDR2 SMNVEV (reference sequence). The CDR3 DNA is TGTGCCAGCAGTTTATTAGACATCTGGGATACGCAGTATTTT. Its translation is CASSLLDIWDTQYF.

J is TRBJ1-4 and V is TRBV6-1; D may be TRBD1 (6 bases). The CDR3 extends over 14 amino acids. Germline-derived CDR1 and CDR2 are MNHNS and SASEGT. The V and J ends lost 0 bases and 7 bases respectively, with 9 bases between them. This CDR3 reads CASSEADRPEKLFF. The DNA for the CDR3 is TGTGCCAGCAGTGAAGCCGACAGGCCTGAAAAACTGTTTTTT.

The chain recombines TRBV27 with TRBJ2-7, with a weak D call TRBD2 (6 bases). The ends were cut back, 5 bases at V and 0 bases at J, with 8 bases in the middle. The CDR3 is made up of 13 amino acids. Looked up from germline, CDR1 is MNHEY and CDR2 is SMNVEV (reference sequence). This chain's CDR3 is CASSLGGSYEQYF. The CDR3 DNA sequence: TGTGCCAGCAGTCTGGGGGGCTCCTACGAGCAGTACTTC.

The table lists this clonotype with a count of one. J is TRBJ2-3 and V is TRBV29-1; 8 bases are shared with TRBD1. Losses at the gene ends were 3 bases for V and 5 bases for J; bases not matched to a gene: 4. The germline gives CDR1 SQVTM, CDR2 ANQGSEA. The CDR3 consists of 13 residues. The CDR3 is CSVDSGGVDTQYF. CDR3 DNA sequence: TGCAGCGTTGATTCAGGGGGCGTAGATACGCAGTATTTT.

The chain carries TRBV29-1 and TRBJ2-7; no clear D. This CDR3 comprises 14 residues. The V and J ends lost 4 bases and 0 bases respectively, with 13 bases between them. Germline-derived CDR1 and CDR2 are SQVTM and ANQGSEA. CDR3 nucleotides: TGCAGCGTTGTGTATAGGGAACCCTCCTACGAGCAGTACTTC. It specifies CSVVYREPSYEQYF.

The gene calls are TRBV29-1 and TRBJ2-1, with D perhaps matching TRBD1 (6 bases). CDR3 length: 15 amino acids. CDR1 is SQVTM and CDR2 is ANQGSEA in the germline V gene. V was trimmed by 0 bases and J by 5 bases, leaving 14 bases between them. The DNA for the CDR3 is TGCAGCGTTGAAGATTCCTTGAGACAGGACAATGAGCAGTTCTTC. Protein: CSVEDSLRQDNEQFF.

This clonotype was observed a single time. The chain links TRBV7-2 to TRBJ2-7; 7 bases fit TRBD1. Unmatched junction bases numbered 7, after V lost 0 bases and J lost 5 bases. From germline, CDR1 is SGHTA and CDR2 FQGNSA. This CDR3 contains 15 residues. The CDR3 DNA sequence: TGTGCCAGCAGCTTAGCTTCCGACAGGGTCCACGAGCAGTACTTC. This sequence encodes CASSLASDRVHEQYF.

The chain uses TRBV7-8 and TRBJ2-1, with TRBD2 as a possible D gene (6 bases). The V gene lost 3 bases and the J gene lost 9 bases, with 15 bases spanning the gap. This CDR3 has 14 residues. Germline V CDR1 and CDR2: SGHVS, FQNEAQ. The CDR3 protein is CASSFGDFNAEQFF. DNA of the CDR3: TGTGCCAGCAGCTTTGGGGACTTTAACGCTGAGCAGTTCTTC.

CDR3 bases: TGTGCCAGCAGCAGGGGGGTATCGAACACTGAAGCTTTCTTT. Its protein is CASSRGVSNTEAFF. This rearrangement joins TRBV27 to TRBJ1-1; 7 nucleotides agree with TRBD1. This CDR3 has 14 amino acids. Germline lookup yields CDR1 MNHEY and CDR2 SMNVEV (reference sequence). With 6 bases clipped from V and 1 base from J, the junction kept 5 bases outside the gene matches.

The chain uses TRBV18 and TRBJ2-7, with D possibly TRBD1 on 5 matching bases. Germline V gene lookup returns CDR1 KGHSH and CDR2 LQKENI. This CDR3 contains 15 residues. V shed 0 bases and J shed 5 bases, with 14 bases lying between them. In DNA form, the CDR3 reads TGTGCCAGCTCACCACCCGACAGAAAGGTCCACGAGCAGTACTTC. Its protein product is CASSPPDRKVHEQYF.

The V gene is TRBV11-2, the J gene TRBJ2-3; 11 positions match TRBD2. The germline gives CDR1 SGHAT, CDR2 FQNNGV. The length of the CDR3 is 16 residues. V shed 4 bases, J shed 2 bases, and the junction held 5 bases outside the gene matches. CDR3: CASSSELAGATDTQYF. For the CDR3, the DNA is TGTGCCAGCAGCTCCGAACTAGCGGGGGCCACAGATACGCAGTATTTT. The variable domain in full, completed from reference TRBV11-2 and TRBJ2-3, reads EAGVAQSPRYKIIEKRQSVAFWCNPISGHATLYWYQQILGQGPKLLIQFQNNGVVDDSQLPKDRFSAERLKGVDSTLKIQPAKLEDSAVYLCASSSELAGATDTQYFGPGTRLTVL.

J is TRBJ1-2 and V is TRBV29-1; D is ambiguous. Germline CDR1 is SQVTM and CDR2 is ANQGSEA. With 3 bases removed from V and 2 bases from J, the gap between germline ends came to 7 bases. CDR3 length: 12 residues. The CDR3 DNA reads TGCAGCGTTGACCATGCCAACTATGGCTACACCTTC. It codes for CSVDHANYGYTF.

V gene TRBV12-3 or TRBV12-4 combines with J gene TRBJ2-1; 12 nucleotides line up with TRBD2. The V and J ends lost 5 bases and 7 bases, in that order; junction bases with no gene match: 9. This CDR3 region has 16 residues. CDR3 amino acids: CASSTSSGRAGNEQFF. The DNA for the CDR3 is TGTGCCAGCAGTACGTCTAGCGGGAGGGCCGGTAATGAGCAGTTCTTC.

This sequence joins TRBV6-5 and TRBJ2-3; possible D gene TRBD2, 6 bases. Trimming removed 0 bases at V and 6 bases at J, with 16 bases between. The CDR3 runs 16 residues. From germline, CDR1 is MNHEY and CDR2 SVGAGI. Here the CDR3 DNA reads TGTGCCAGCAGTTACTCGCTTGGTAATGCGGGGGATACGCAGTATTTT. Its protein product is CASSYSLGNAGDTQYF.

The chain recombines TRBV4-3 with TRBJ2-3, with unresolved D. The length of the CDR3 is 13 residues. Trimming stripped 3 bases from V and 3 bases from J, with 7 bases between. Looked up from germline, CDR1 is LGHNA and CDR2 is YSLEER. The CDR3 spells CASSHVATDTQYF. The CDR3 bases are TGCGCCAGCAGCCACGTAGCTACAGATACGCAGTATTTT.

The chain uses TRBV19 and TRBJ2-6, with D tentatively TRBD2 (7 bases). V shed 3 bases and J shed 0 bases, with 12 bases lying between them. The CDR3 runs to 17 residues. Germline CDR1 LNHDA, CDR2 SQIVND (reference sequence). CDR3 bases: TGTGCCAGTAGTATCACAGGGAGGGCCTCTGGGGCCAACGTCCTGACTTTC. This encodes CASSITGRASGANVLTF.

This sequence joins TRBV5-1 and TRBJ2-1, with 9 nucleotides matching TRBD1. This CDR3 spans 17 amino acids. CDR1 is SGHRS and CDR2 is YFSETQ in the germline V gene. V lost 0 bases and J lost 2; bases outside the gene matches: 6. CDR3 protein: CASSLAKGQGPYNEQFF. CDR3 DNA: TGCGCCAGCAGCTTGGCCAAGGGACAGGGACCCTACAATGAGCAGTTCTTC.

The CDR3 region is CASSRGSNASPLHF. The DNA of the CDR3 is TGTGCCAGCAGCCGAGGCTCGAACGCTTCACCCCTCCACTTT. The J gene is TRBJ1-6, the V gene TRBV14; D uncertain. V lost 4 bases and J lost 9, with 13 bases in between. The CDR3 is 14 residues long. Germline values: CDR1 SGHDN, CDR2 FVKESK.

The gene calls are TRBV27 and TRBJ2-2; the D is unclear. This CDR3 contains 14 residues. Between the trimmed V and J ends, which lost 2 bases and 5 bases, there was a span of 9 bases. Per germline, CDR1 MNHEY and CDR2 SMNVEV (reference sequence). CDR3: CASSLDSRTGELFF. The CDR3, as DNA: TGTGCCAGCAGTTTAGACTCACGTACCGGGGAGCTGTTTTTT.

This clonotype was seen a handful of times. V and J are TRBV30 and TRBJ2-1; TRBD1 aligns across 9 bases. The V gene's germline CDR1 is GTSNPN and CDR2 SVGIG (reference sequence). The CDR3 runs 14 residues. The ends lost 4 bases at V and 4 bases at J; junction bases unmatched: 5. DNA of the CDR3: TGTGCCTGGACTGACAGGGGGAAGTACAATGAGCAGTTCTTC. As protein: CAWTDRGKYNEQFF. The full variable domain, rest sourced from reference TRBV30 and TRBJ2-1, is SQTIHQWPATLVQPVGSPLSLECTVEGTSNPNLYWYRQAAGRGLQLLFYSVGIGQISSEVPQNLSASRPQDRQFILSSKKLLLSDSGFYLCAWTDRGKYNEQFFGPGTRLTVL.

This sequence joins TRBV29-1 and TRBJ1-3, with D possibly TRBD1 on 6 matching bases. CDR3 length: 13 amino acids. CDR1 SQVTM and CDR2 ANQGSEA come from the germline V gene. Between the trimmed V and J ends, which lost 6 bases and 0 bases, there was a span of 9 bases. As DNA, the CDR3 is TGCAGCGTCAGGACAGACTCTGGAAACACCATATATTTT. Translation: CSVRTDSGNTIYF.

The chain employs TRBV7-9 and TRBJ2-2, with D perhaps matching TRBD1 (6 bases). In germline, CDR1 is SEHNR, CDR2 FQNEAQ (reference sequence). Between the trimmed V and J ends, which lost 5 bases and 8 bases, there was a span of 18 bases. The CDR3 loop spans 15 amino acids. CDR3 sequence: CASSRTAQLRGELFF. The CDR3 nucleotides read TGTGCCAGCAGCCGGACAGCCCAGCTTCGTGGGGAGCTGTTTTTT.

The chain is built from TRBV29-1 and TRBJ2-5; D possibly corresponds to TRBD2 (6 bases). Trimming pared 0 bases from V and 5 bases from J, leaving 16 bases between. Germline-derived CDR1 and CDR2 are SQVTM and ANQGSEA. CDR3 length: 15 residues. The CDR3 DNA reads as TGCAGCGTTGAAGATCGGGTCGGGGGTGACGAGACCCAGTACTTC. Residues: CSVEDRVGGDETQYF.

The rearrangement links TRBV29-1 to TRBJ2-2; D perhaps matches TRBD2 (6 bases). The CDR3 contains 11 residues. V lost 7 bases, J lost 6 bases, and 9 bases lay in between. Germline V gives CDR1 SQVTM, CDR2 ANQGSEA. CDR3: CSAGDPGELFF. CDR3 coding DNA: TGCAGCGCGGGGGATCCCGGGGAGCTGTTTTTT.

This clonotype was seen once. The CDR3: CASSWQLGGELFF. Here the CDR3 DNA reads TGTGCCAGCAGTTGGCAACTTGGCGGGGAGCTGTTTTTT. The gene calls are TRBV27 and TRBJ2-2; no clear D. This CDR3 has 13 amino acids. Trimming left V 4 bases short and J 7 bases short, with 10 bases between. CDR1 and CDR2 from the germline V gene are MNHEY and SMNVEV (reference sequence).

This clonotype has only one observation. This chain joins TRBV20-1 and TRBJ1-3, with 9 bases aligning to TRBD1. CDR1 and CDR2 (germline): DFQATT, SNEGSKA (reference sequence). The CDR3 has 13 residues. The junction had 2 bases not matched to a gene; V was cut back by 6 bases and J by 2 bases. Written as DNA, the CDR3 is TGCAGTGCCGACAGGGGGACTGGAAACACCATATATTTT. This codes for CSADRGTGNTIYF.

The chain links TRBV15 to TRBJ2-7, with D hard to call. Germline V gene lookup returns CDR1 LNHNV and CDR2 YYDKDF (reference sequence). With 3 bases removed from V and 1 base from J, the gap between germline ends came to 7 bases. The CDR3 sequence is 13 residues long. For the CDR3, the DNA is TGTGCCACCAGCAGGGTCACATCCTACGAGCAGTACTTC. Protein: CATSRVTSYEQYF.